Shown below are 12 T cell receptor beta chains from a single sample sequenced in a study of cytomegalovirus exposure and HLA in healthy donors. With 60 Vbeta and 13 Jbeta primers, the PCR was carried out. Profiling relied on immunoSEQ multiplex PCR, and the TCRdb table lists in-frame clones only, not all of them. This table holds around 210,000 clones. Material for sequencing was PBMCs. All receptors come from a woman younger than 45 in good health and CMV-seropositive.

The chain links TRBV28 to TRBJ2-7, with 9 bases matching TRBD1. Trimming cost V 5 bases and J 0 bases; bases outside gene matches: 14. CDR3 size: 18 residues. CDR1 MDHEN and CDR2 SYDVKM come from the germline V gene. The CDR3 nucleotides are TGTGCCAGCAGTACTAGGACAGGGGAAGGTCTAAGCTCCTACGAGCAGTACTTC. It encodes CASSTRTGEGLSSYEQYF.

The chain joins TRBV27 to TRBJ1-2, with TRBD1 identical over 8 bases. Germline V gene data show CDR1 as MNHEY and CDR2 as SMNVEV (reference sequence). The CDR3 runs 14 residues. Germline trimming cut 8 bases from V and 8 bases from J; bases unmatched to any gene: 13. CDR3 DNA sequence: TGTGCCAGCGGTTCTGACAGGGGCAGGTCCGGCTACACCTTC. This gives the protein CASGSDRGRSGYTF.

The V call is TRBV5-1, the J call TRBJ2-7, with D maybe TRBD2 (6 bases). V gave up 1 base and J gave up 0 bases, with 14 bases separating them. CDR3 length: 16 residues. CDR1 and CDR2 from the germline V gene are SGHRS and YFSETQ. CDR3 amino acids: CASSLSLTRSSYEQYF. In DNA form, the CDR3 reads TGCGCCAGCAGCTTGTCCCTGACTAGGAGCTCCTACGAGCAGTACTTC.

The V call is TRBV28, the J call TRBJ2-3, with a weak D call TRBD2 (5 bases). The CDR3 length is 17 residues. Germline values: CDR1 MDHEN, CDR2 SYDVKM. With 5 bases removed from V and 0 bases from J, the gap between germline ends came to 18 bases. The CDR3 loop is CASSPTSERTSTDTQYF. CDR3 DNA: TGTGCCAGCAGTCCCACTAGTGAGCGGACTAGCACAGATACGCAGTATTTT.

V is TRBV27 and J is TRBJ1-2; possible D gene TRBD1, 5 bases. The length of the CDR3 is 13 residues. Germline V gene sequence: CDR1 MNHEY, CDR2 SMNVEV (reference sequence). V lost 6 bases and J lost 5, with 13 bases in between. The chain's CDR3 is CASSLIGAYGYTF. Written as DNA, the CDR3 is TGTGCCAGCAGCTTGATTGGGGCATATGGCTACACCTTC.

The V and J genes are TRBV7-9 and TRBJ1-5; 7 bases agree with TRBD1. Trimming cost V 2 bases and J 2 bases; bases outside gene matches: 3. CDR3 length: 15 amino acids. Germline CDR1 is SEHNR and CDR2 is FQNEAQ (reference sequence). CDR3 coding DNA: TGTGCCAGCAGCTTACAGGGGGATGGCAATCAGCCCCAGCATTTT. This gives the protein CASSLQGDGNQPQHF.

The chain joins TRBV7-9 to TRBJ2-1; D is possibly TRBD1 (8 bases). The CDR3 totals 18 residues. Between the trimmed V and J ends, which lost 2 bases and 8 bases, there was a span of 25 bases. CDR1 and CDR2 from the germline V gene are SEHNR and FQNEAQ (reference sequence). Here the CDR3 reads CASSLLDRGLLAADEQFF. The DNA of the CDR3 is TGTGCCAGCAGCTTATTAGACAGGGGACTACTAGCAGCCGATGAGCAGTTCTTC.

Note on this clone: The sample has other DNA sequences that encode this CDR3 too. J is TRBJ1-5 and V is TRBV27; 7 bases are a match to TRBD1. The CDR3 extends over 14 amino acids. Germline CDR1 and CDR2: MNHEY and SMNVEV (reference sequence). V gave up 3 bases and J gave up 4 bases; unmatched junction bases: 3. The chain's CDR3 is CASSFRQGNQPQHF. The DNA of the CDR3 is TGTGCCAGCAGTTTCCGACAGGGAAATCAGCCCCAGCATTTT.

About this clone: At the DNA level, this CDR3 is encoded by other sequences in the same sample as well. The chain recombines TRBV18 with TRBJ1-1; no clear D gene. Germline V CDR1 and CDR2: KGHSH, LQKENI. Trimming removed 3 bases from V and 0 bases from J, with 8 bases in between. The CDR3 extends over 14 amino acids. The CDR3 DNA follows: TGTGCCAGCTCACCGGCAGGTCTGAACACTGAAGCTTTCTTT. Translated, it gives CASSPAGLNTEAFF.

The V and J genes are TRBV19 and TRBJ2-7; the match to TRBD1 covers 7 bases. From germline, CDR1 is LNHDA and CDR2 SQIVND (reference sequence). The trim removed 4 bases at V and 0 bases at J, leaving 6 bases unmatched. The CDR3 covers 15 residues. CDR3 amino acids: CASSTTGTASYEQYF. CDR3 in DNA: TGTGCCAGTAGTACAACCGGGACAGCCTCCTACGAGCAGTACTTC. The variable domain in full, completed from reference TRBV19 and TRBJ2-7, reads DGGITQSPKYLFRKEGQNVTLSCEQNLNHDAMYWYRQDPGQGLRLIYYSQIVNDFQKGDIAEGYSVSREKKESFPLTVTSAQKNPTAFYLCASSTTGTASYEQYFGPGTRLTVT.

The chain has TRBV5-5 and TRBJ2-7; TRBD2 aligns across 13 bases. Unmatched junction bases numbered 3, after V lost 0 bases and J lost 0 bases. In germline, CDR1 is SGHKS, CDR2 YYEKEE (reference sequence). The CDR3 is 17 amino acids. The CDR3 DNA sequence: TGTGCCAGCAGCTTGGCACTAGCGGGGGGGAGCTCCTACGAGCAGTACTTC. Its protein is CASSLALAGGSSYEQYF. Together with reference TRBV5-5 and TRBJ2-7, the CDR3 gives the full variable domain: DAGVTQSPTHLIKTRGQQVTLRCSPISGHKSVSWYQQVLGQGPQFIFQYYEKEERGRGNFPDRFSARQFPNYSSELNVNALLLGDSALYLCASSLALAGGSSYEQYFGPGTRLTVT.

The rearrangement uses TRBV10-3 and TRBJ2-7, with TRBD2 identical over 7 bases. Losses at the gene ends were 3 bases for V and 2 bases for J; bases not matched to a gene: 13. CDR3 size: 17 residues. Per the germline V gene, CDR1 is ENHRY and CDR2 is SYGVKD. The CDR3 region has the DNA TGTGCCATCAGTGAAAACCAAGCTAGCGGATCTCCCTACGAGCAGTACTTC. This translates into CAISENQASGSPYEQYF.